The sequence of this T cell receptor beta chain was determined in a study of OX40 agonist ivuxolimab in advanced cancers. For the study at large: Ivuxolimab is an agonistic anti-OX40 (CD134) antibody, and patients were treated with it.

CDR3 size: 15 residues. Looked up from germline, CDR1 is MNHNS and CDR2 is SASEGT. Trimming stripped 7 bases from V and 0 bases from J, with 13 bases between. Autoimmune disease history or systemic immunosuppression was exclusionary. Blood draws occurred at baseline, cycle 4 day 1, and cycle 7 day 1. This clone appeared once. The method was immunoSEQ multiplex PCR; TCRdb's version includes in-frame clones alone and lacks a portion of them. This table has some 50,000 clones, nearly 80% appearing once. The receptor was derived from an adult with an advanced solid tumor such as melanoma, head and neck, liver or kidney cancer. The sample here was CD4+ or CD8+ T cells sorted from blood, taken in a trial of the OX40 agonist ivuxolimab. The rearrangement links TRBV6-1 to TRBJ1-3; D call uncertain. CDR3 sequence reads: CASTSRSYSGNTIYF. In nucleotides, the CDR3 is TGTGCCAGCACCAGTCGATCCTACTCTGGAAACACCATATATTTT.